What follows are 25 T cell receptor beta chains derived from one specimen sequenced in a study of T cell clonality in common variable immunodeficiency. Notes on the study in general: Fewer deletions and N-nucleotide insertions were reportedly seen in common variable immunodeficiency TCR beta sequences.

Their cognate antigens are unknown. Profiled with immunoSEQ multiplex PCR; TCRdb holds only in-frame clones, not every one. Sampling found about 42,000 clones, none seen once. The sample comprised peripheral blood mononuclear cells. These receptors all stem from a human donor with common variable immunodeficiency.

This clone turned up a few times. The read comes to an end 3 residues before the CDR3 does, leaving the germline J gene to fill in the end. V usage is TRBV2 and J usage is TRBJ2-7; no firm D call. The V end lost 5 bases, the J end lost 2 bases, and 16 bases lay between the germline ends. Looked up from germline, CDR1 is SNHLY and CDR2 is FYNNEI. CDR3 length: 15 residues. Incomplete CDR3 DNA: TGTGCCAGCAGTCAAGGAGACAAGGCTACCTACGAG. Amino acid sequence: CASSQGDKATYE. The full CDR3 is CASSQGDKATYEQYF. Using reference TRBV2 and TRBJ2-7 for the parts outside the CDR3, the full variable domain is EPEVTQTPSHQVTQMGQEVILRCVPISNHLYFYWYRQILGQKVEFLVSFYNNEISEKSEIFDDQFSVERPDGSNFTLKIRSTKLEDSAMYFCASSQGDKATYEQYFGPGTRLTVT.

This clone was counted many times. The CDR3 end falls 3 residues outside the read, so it is completed with the germline J gene. This rearrangement joins TRBV5-6 to TRBJ2-3, with D maybe TRBD1 (6 bases). CDR3 length equals 15 residues. In germline, CDR1 is SGHDT, CDR2 YYEEEE. V gave up 0 bases and J gave up 4 bases, with 12 bases separating them. CDR3 bases read: TGTGCCAGCAGCTTGGGGCGACAGGCCCCAGATACG. Translation: CASSLGRQAPDT. The entire CDR3 is CASSLGRQAPDTQYF.

Comment on this clone: The read falls 3 residues short of the CDR3 end, and the missing part is taken from the germline J gene. The rearrangement links TRBV7-2 to TRBJ2-1; D possibly corresponds to TRBD2 (6 bases). The CDR3 totals 13 residues. The germline gives CDR1 SGHTA, CDR2 FQGNSA. Trimming stripped 3 bases from V and 6 bases from J, with 9 bases between. The sequenced part of the CDR3 DNA is TGTGCCAGCAGCTTGGGGACTGTCAATGAG. It codes for CASSLGTVNE. The entire CDR3 sequence reads CASSLGTVNEQFF.

This clone was seen repeatedly, ten times or more. The read falls 3 residues short of the CDR3 end, and the missing part is taken from the germline J gene. The chain links TRBV18 to TRBJ2-4; 13 bases agree with TRBD2. V lost 3 bases and J lost 5; bases outside the gene matches: 7. The CDR3 consists of 17 residues. Per the germline V gene, CDR1 is KGHSH and CDR2 is LQKENI. CDR3 DNA (partial): TGTGCCAGCTCACCCGGAACCGGGACTAGCGGGGAAAACATT. Protein product: CASSPGTGTSGENI. The entire CDR3 reads CASSPGTGTSGENIQYF.

This clone has just a few counts. Coverage ceases 3 residues before the CDR3 finishes, and the germline J gene fills in the end. The rearrangement joins TRBV2 to TRBJ1-5, with D possibly matching TRBD1 (5 bases). Germline CDR1 and CDR2: SNHLY and FYNNEI. Trimming removed 2 bases at V and 7 bases at J, with 18 bases between. This CDR3 has 16 residues. The CDR3: CASSERGSNQGQPQHF. CDR3 DNA, as far as it was read: TGTGCCAGCAGTGAAAGAGGGTCGAACCAGGGCCAGCCC.

Concerning this clone: The read terminates 3 residues before the CDR3 end, so the remaining end is supplied by the germline J gene. The chain recombines TRBV19 with TRBJ2-1; 16 bases match TRBD2. After removal of 5 bases from V and 7 bases from J, the junction contained 11 bases not matched to a gene. Germline V gene lookup returns CDR1 LNHDA and CDR2 SQIVND (reference sequence). The CDR3 totals 18 residues. CDR3 DNA (partial): TGTGCCAGTAGTGACGCTGGGACTAGCGGGAGGGCAAAGAATGAG. Amino acids: CASSDAGTSGRAKNE. The whole CDR3 sequence is CASSDAGTSGRAKNEQFF.

To note about this clone: Read sequence stops 3 residues before the CDR3 end, and the germline J gene provides the missing end. This sequence joins TRBV7-3 and TRBJ2-5, with a weak D call TRBD1 (6 bases). Germline V gene lookup returns CDR1 SGHTA and CDR2 FQGTGA. CDR3 length equals 11 residues. The part of the CDR3 DNA that was read is TGTGCCAGCAGCCAAGGGGGAACC. Protein product: CASSQGGT. The whole CDR3 is CASSQGGTQYF.

The CDR3 bases that were read are TGTGCCAGTAGTATGGTGGGCAGGAGGAGTTCCGAG. As protein: CASSMVGRRSSE. The CDR3 reads in full as CASSMVGRRSSEQYF. The chain combines TRBV19 with TRBJ2-7, with a possible D match to TRBD2 (5 bases). The read is 3 residues too short to cover the CDR3 end, so that end is filled in from the germline J gene. The V gene lost 3 bases and the J gene lost 6 bases, with 18 bases spanning the gap. Germline values: CDR1 LNHDA, CDR2 SQIVND (reference sequence). The CDR3 runs 15 residues.

The sample holds a few counts of this clone. The CDR3 end lies 3 residues beyond the end of the read and is filled in from the germline J gene. V and J are TRBV19 and TRBJ2-1, with TRBD2 matching over 10 bases. Germline V gene sequence: CDR1 LNHDA, CDR2 SQIVND (reference sequence). The CDR3 runs 15 residues. J lost 8 bases, V lost 3 bases, and 7 bases had no gene match. CDR3 DNA (partial): TGTGCCAGTAGTATCGGGCTAGCGGGAGTTTATGAG. Translated: CASSIGLAGVYE. The entire CDR3 is CASSIGLAGVYEQFF.

A note on this clone: The CDR3 goes on 3 residues after the read ends, and that part is filled in from the germline J gene. This chain connects TRBV30 to TRBJ2-7, with D perhaps being TRBD1 or TRBD2 (6 bases each). The germline CDR1 and CDR2 sequences are GTSNPN and SVGIG (reference sequence). The CDR3 runs 12 residues. Deletions cut 7 bases from V and 1 base from J, with 11 bases between. CDR3 DNA, as far as it was read: TGTGCCTACCGGAGGGGGTCCTACGAG. Translation: CAYRRGSYE. The whole CDR3 reads CAYRRGSYEQYF.

This clone showed up many times. Its ends do not fully match the called genes, so a read error is possible. The missing CDR3 end, 3 residues past where the read stops, is filled in from the germline J gene. The chain couples TRBV29-1 to TRBJ2-5; TRBD2 matches 16 bases. The CDR3 contains 16 residues. Germline values: CDR1 SQVTM, CDR2 ANQGSEA. The CDR3 reads CSVEGTSGGEQETQYF. The covered CDR3 bases are TGCAGCGTCGAAGGGACTAGCGGGGGGGAACAAGAGACC. Full variable domain (remainder filled in from reference TRBV29-1 and TRBJ2-5): SAVISQKPSRDICQRGTSLTIQCQVDSQVTMMFWYRQQPGQSLTLIATANQGSEATYESGFVIDKFPISRPNLTFSTLTVSNMSPEDSSIYLCSVEGTSGGEQETQYFGPGTRLLVL.

This clone turned up a few times. The sequenced fragment ends 3 residues before the CDR3 boundary, so the rest is inferred from the germline J gene. The V call is TRBV7-7, the J call TRBJ1-1; no clear D. There are 13 residues in the CDR3. Germline V gene lookup returns CDR1 SSHAT and CDR2 FNYEAQ (reference sequence). The germline V and J ends were trimmed by 5 bases and 3 bases, with 10 bases remaining between them. The CDR3 here is CASSLGSHTEAFF. Incomplete CDR3 DNA: TGTGCCAGCAGCCTGGGCAGCCACACTGAA.

Many counts were recorded for this clone. The CDR3 goes on 3 residues after the read ends, and that part is filled in from the germline J gene. The chain carries TRBV20-1 and TRBJ2-5, with a tentative D call TRBD1 (5 bases). This CDR3 is 16 amino acids long. The germline V gene has CDR1 DFQATT and CDR2 SNEGSKA (reference sequence). Trimming pared 2 bases from V and 2 bases from J, leaving 18 bases between. CDR3 DNA (partial): TGCAGTGCTAGACCTCCCCTCAGGCAGGGACAAGAGACC. Its translation: CSARPPLRQGQET. The whole CDR3 reads CSARPPLRQGQETQYF.

This clone was detected only a few times. The read terminates 3 residues before the CDR3 end, so the remaining end is supplied by the germline J gene. J is TRBJ1-4 and V is TRBV20-1; 11 positions agree with TRBD1. CDR1 is DFQATT, CDR2 SNEGSKA, per germline (reference sequence). The junction had 7 bases not matched to a gene; V was cut back by 5 bases and J by 8 bases. The CDR3 consists of 14 residues. Incomplete CDR3 DNA: TGCAGTGCTTCAGGACAGGGGGCGTTGGAAAAA. Encoded protein: CSASGQGALEK. The whole CDR3 protein reads CSASGQGALEKLFF.

This clone was found many times. The read is 3 residues too short to cover the CDR3 end, so that end is filled in from the germline J gene. The chain carries TRBV20-1 and TRBJ2-2; no definite D call. The CDR3 has 15 amino acids. V was pared by 3 bases and J by 0 bases, with 11 bases between. Germline lookup yields CDR1 DFQATT and CDR2 SNEGSKA (reference sequence). Here the CDR3 reads CSASRASPNTGELFF. CDR3 DNA (partial): TGCAGTGCTAGTAGGGCCAGCCCGAACACCGGGGAG.

This clone has only a few counts. The CDR3 end lies 3 residues beyond the end of the read and is filled in from the germline J gene. The rearrangement joins TRBV6-2 or TRBV6-3 to TRBJ2-7; TRBD2 might be the D (7 bases). In germline, CDR1 is MNHEY, CDR2 SVGEGT. V lost 7 bases and J lost 3, with 16 bases in between. The CDR3 extends over 14 amino acids. The sequenced CDR3 bases are TGTGCCAGCACGCGAGGGGGGGCAGTCTACGAG. Protein sequence: CASTRGGAVYE. From start to end, the CDR3 is CASTRGGAVYEQYF.

This clone has only a few counts. The read comes to an end 3 residues before the CDR3 does, leaving the germline J gene to fill in the end. The chain combines TRBV18 with TRBJ2-5; 8 nucleotides agree with TRBD1. Germline values: CDR1 KGHSH, CDR2 LQKENI. This CDR3 spans 13 amino acids. Losses at the gene ends were 3 bases for V and 5 bases for J; bases not matched to a gene: 2. CDR3 loop: CASSPRQGETQYF. The covered CDR3 bases are TGTGCCAGCTCACCGAGACAGGGGGAGACC.

This clone has ten or more counts. The read ends 3 residues shy of where the CDR3 ends; the end is completed using the germline J gene. V is TRBV13 and J is TRBJ2-1; TRBD1 matches 7 bases. CDR3 length equals 15 residues. The V gene's germline CDR1 is PRHDT and CDR2 FYEKMQ (reference sequence). The V segment lost 5 bases and the J segment 7 bases; nucleotides outside the gene matches: 11. CDR3 sequence reads: CASSRGRQGENEQFF. The covered CDR3 bases are TGTGCCAGCAGCCGAGGGCGTCAGGGGGAAAATGAG.

With respect to this clone: The CDR3 end lies 3 residues beyond the end of the read and is filled in from the germline J gene. V and J are TRBV20-1 and TRBJ2-7, with D possibly TRBD2 on 6 matching bases. Germline-derived CDR1 and CDR2 are DFQATT and SNEGSKA (reference sequence). Trimming shortened V by 6 bases and J by 3 bases, and 15 bases separated the two germline ends. This CDR3 is 13 amino acids long. CDR3 bases read: TGCAGTGCAGAGGGGAGGCTTGGCTACGAG. Encoded protein: CSAEGRLGYE. The complete CDR3 protein is CSAEGRLGYEQYF.

Ten or more counts support this clone. The read ends 3 residues early relative to the CDR3; the germline J gene fills the gap. J is TRBJ2-1 and V is TRBV7-9; 9 bases line up with TRBD2. V gave up 8 bases and J gave up 9 bases; unmatched junction bases: 5. Germline V gene data show CDR1 as SEHNR and CDR2 as FQNEAQ (reference sequence). CDR3 length: 12 amino acids. CDR3 in amino acids: CASLQREVEQFF. CDR3 DNA, as far as it was read: TGTGCCAGCCTCCAGCGGGAGGTTGAG.

This clone has a handful of counts. The sequence runs out 3 residues before the end of the CDR3; the remainder is reconstructed from the germline J gene. V is TRBV20-1 and J is TRBJ2-7; 7 bases match TRBD1. V lost 3 bases and J lost 6; bases outside the gene matches: 8. This CDR3 spans 13 amino acids. Germline V gene data show CDR1 as DFQATT and CDR2 as SNEGSKA (reference sequence). CDR3 region: CSASRTGRIEQYF. CDR3 DNA, as far as it was read: TGCAGTGCTAGTAGGACAGGTAGAATCGAG.

This clone was found a few times. The read finishes 3 residues shy of the CDR3 end, and the germline J gene is used to complete it. This chain joins TRBV7-2 and TRBJ1-5; 9 bases align to TRBD1. Per the germline V gene, CDR1 is SGHTA and CDR2 is FQGNSA. The CDR3 contains 15 residues. Germline trimming cut 2 bases from V and 7 bases from J; bases unmatched to any gene: 6. The sequenced CDR3 bases are TGTGCCAGCAGCTTACTATACAGGGGGCACCAGCCC. Translating it yields CASSLLYRGHQP. The complete CDR3 protein is CASSLLYRGHQPQHF.

This clone was seen at least ten times. The junction departs from germline at one end; a sequencing error may be responsible. The read comes to an end 3 residues before the CDR3 does, leaving the germline J gene to fill in the end. This chain uses TRBV5-1 with TRBJ2-3, with 9 bases that match TRBD2. This CDR3 is 16 amino acids long. CDR1 and CDR2 from the germline V gene are SGHRS and YFSETQ. CDR3 region: CASSLGRSGGSETQYF. Partial CDR3 DNA: TGCGCCAGCAGCCTCGGACGGAGCGGGGGGTCAGAGACG. Full variable domain (remainder filled in from reference TRBV5-1 and TRBJ2-3): KAGVTQTPRYLIKTRGQQVTLSCSPISGHRSVSWYQQTPGQGLQFLFEYFSETQRNKGNFPGRFSGRQFSNSRSEMNVSTLELGDSALYLCASSLGRSGGSETQYFGPGTRLTVL.

In this sample, this clone turned up many times. The CDR3 end falls 3 residues outside the read, so it is completed with the germline J gene. The V and J genes are TRBV7-2 and TRBJ2-3; TRBD2 agrees at 12 bases. With 1 base clipped from V and 6 bases from J, the junction kept 2 bases outside the gene matches. The CDR3 extends over 15 amino acids. In germline, CDR1 is SGHTA, CDR2 FQGNSA. CDR3 protein: CASSLGLAGADTQYF. Partial CDR3 DNA: TGTGCCAGCAGCTTAGGACTAGCGGGAGCGGATACG.

Many counts were recorded for this clone. The read halts 3 residues ahead of the CDR3 end, with the missing end drawn from the germline J gene. The rearrangement uses TRBV30 and TRBJ2-7; D is uncertain. From germline, CDR1 is GTSNPN and CDR2 SVGIG (reference sequence). The V and J ends lost 0 bases and 5 bases respectively, with 5 bases between them. This CDR3 contains 11 residues. The sequenced part of the CDR3 DNA is TGTGCCTGGAGTGTACCGGACGAG. This gives the protein CAWSVPDE. The whole CDR3 protein is CAWSVPDEQYF.